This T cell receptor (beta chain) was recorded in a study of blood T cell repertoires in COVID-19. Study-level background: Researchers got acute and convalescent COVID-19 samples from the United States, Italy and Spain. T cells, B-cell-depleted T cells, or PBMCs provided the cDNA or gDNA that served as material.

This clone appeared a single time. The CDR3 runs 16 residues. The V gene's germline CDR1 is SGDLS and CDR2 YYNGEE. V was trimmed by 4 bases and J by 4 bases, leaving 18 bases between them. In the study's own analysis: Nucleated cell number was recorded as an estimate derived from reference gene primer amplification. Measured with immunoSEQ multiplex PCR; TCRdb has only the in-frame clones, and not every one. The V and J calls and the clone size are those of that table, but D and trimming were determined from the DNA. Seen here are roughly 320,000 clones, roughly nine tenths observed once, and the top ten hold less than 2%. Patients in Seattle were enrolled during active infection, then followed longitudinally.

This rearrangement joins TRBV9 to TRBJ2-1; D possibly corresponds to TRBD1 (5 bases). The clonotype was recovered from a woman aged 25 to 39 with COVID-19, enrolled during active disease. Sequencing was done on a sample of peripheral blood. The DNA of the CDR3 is TGTGCCAGCAGCCAAGACAGCCACCAACCGTACAATGAGCAGTTCTTC. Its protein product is CASSQDSHQPYNEQFF.